The clone carrying this T cell receptor beta chain was recorded many times. Its antigen is as yet unknown. The sample originates from a study of regulatory T cells in long-lasting Graves disease. Regarding the study as a whole: There were preferences for TRBV28, TRBJ1-2 and TRBJ2-5 in persistent disease. New patients shared about 880 public clonotypes, fewer than the approximately 2,700 shared by persistent patients.

Arm-PCR of CDR3 regions with iRepertoire HTBI primers generated TCR beta libraries. TCRdb ran MiXCR on the multiplex PCR reads and lists one entry per CDR3 protein. The sample carries more than 300,000 distinct CDR3 sequences, 16% recorded once. J was trimmed by 6 bases and V by 5 bases; bases with no gene match: 6. Germline values: CDR1 SEHNR, CDR2 FQNEAQ (reference sequence). This CDR3 is 14 amino acids long. The time point denotes: newly diagnosed GD, antithyroid drugs for less than 3 months. RNA from PBMCs was the source of the TCR library. An endocrinology department located in Xi'an, China, was where the patients came from. These data were likewise used in another study, on T cells in Graves' hyperthyroidism and ophthalmopathy. That paper notes: Ophthalmopathy was model-predicted a median approximately 6.4 months pre-onset.

Sample: peripheral blood mononuclear cells (PBMCs), taken at new diagnosis, from a patient treated with antithyroid drugs. This sequence originates from a woman younger than 35 with Graves disease. This chain links TRBV7-9 with TRBJ1-1; TRBD1 aligns across 10 bases. The CDR3 nucleotides read TGTGCCAGCAGCAAGACAGGGGGCTTCGCTGAAGCTTTCTTT. It codes for CASSKTGGFAEAFF.